The TCR beta chain described here comes from a study of blood T cell repertoires in COVID-19. Study-level background: Acute and convalescent COVID-19 specimens originated in the United States, Italy and Spain. Sample material is recorded as cDNA or gDNA derived from T cells, B-cell-depleted T cells, or PBMCs.

This CDR3 region has 14 residues. V lost 2 bases and J 4 bases, leaving 8 bases between the germline ends. Looked up from germline, CDR1 is SNHLY and CDR2 is FYNNEI. In the original analysis: Scientists estimated how many nucleated cells there were by amplifying reference gene primers. The protocol was immunoSEQ multiplex PCR, while the TCRdb copy is restricted to in-frame clones and leaves out a portion. The V and J calls and the clone size are those of that table, but D and trimming were determined from the DNA. Among some 270,000 clones listed, roughly 84% were seen once. The receptor comes from a middle-aged woman who had recovered from COVID-19. Specimen: peripheral blood. The chain links TRBV2 to TRBJ1-4; D call uncertain. The CDR3 sequence is CASSERRDNEKLFF. DNA for the CDR3: TGTGCCAGCAGTGAAAGGCGGGATAATGAAAAACTGTTTTTT.